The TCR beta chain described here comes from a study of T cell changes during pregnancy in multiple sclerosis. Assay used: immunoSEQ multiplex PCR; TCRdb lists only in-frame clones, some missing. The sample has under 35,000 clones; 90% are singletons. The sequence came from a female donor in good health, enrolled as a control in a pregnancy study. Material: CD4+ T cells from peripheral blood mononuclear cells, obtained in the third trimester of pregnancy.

In DNA form, the CDR3 reads TGTGCCAGCAGCTTAGAGTTGGCAAGCAACTACGAGCAGTACTTC. This gives the protein CASSLELASNYEQYF. This chain joins TRBV7-6 and TRBJ2-5; D gene uncertain. TRBJ2-7 matches the DNA end more closely, so the J call is doubtful. The CDR3 runs to 15 residues. Germline loops: CDR1 SGHVS, CDR2 FNYEAQ.